These 11 T cell receptor beta chains originate from one sample sequenced in a study of spatial heterogeneity in lung cancer. Notes on the study in general: Intratumoral expanded alpha and beta TCR counts were found to track tumor mutation counts.

These receptors are not linked to any known antigen. TCRdb called the 5' RACE reads again in MiXCR, with one record for every CDR3 protein. The data hold 7,500 to 8,500 distinct CDR3 sequences, with 7% observed a single time. Indicated time point: sample taken at primary tumor resection. Specimen: lung tumor tissue, collected at surgery. The receptors come from a male donor with early-stage non-small cell lung cancer.

The table lists this clonotype with many counts. The chain employs TRBV7-8 and TRBJ2-1, with D possibly TRBD1 on 6 matching bases. Trimming stripped 4 bases from V and 5 bases from J, with 15 bases between. This CDR3 comprises 15 residues. CDR1 is SGHVS and CDR2 is FQNEAQ in the germline V gene. The CDR3 DNA sequence: TGTGCCAGCAGCTCGAGGGGGAAAAGCAACAATGAGCAGTTCTTC. Its translation is CASSSRGKSNNEQFF. The full variable domain, in which reference TRBV7-8 and TRBJ2-1 provide the parts outside the CDR3, is GAGVSQSPRYKVAKRGQDVALRCDPISGHVSLFWYQQALGQGPEFLTYFQNEAQLDKSGLPSDRFFAERPEGSVSTLKIQRTQQEDSAVYLCASSSRGKSNNEQFFGPGTRLTVL.

By proportion, this clonotype is medium-sized. The chain carries TRBV20-1 and TRBJ1-4; D is possibly TRBD1 (5 bases). Germline V gene lookup returns CDR1 DFQATT and CDR2 SNEGSKA (reference sequence). Trimming cost V 6 bases and J 2 bases, with 13 bases left between them. CDR3 size: 14 residues. The CDR3 bases are TGCAGTGCCCCACCGGGGGGGACTAATGAAAAACTGTTTTTT. It translates to CSAPPGGTNEKLFF.

This clonotype was counted at least ten times. J is TRBJ2-7 and V is TRBV9; TRBD2 matches 10 bases. The CDR3 covers 16 residues. Trimming cost V 2 bases and J 6 bases; bases outside gene matches: 11. The germline gives CDR1 SGDLS, CDR2 YYNGEE. CDR3 in amino acids: CASSVAPAGGLAEQYF. As DNA, the CDR3 is TGTGCCAGCAGCGTCGCCCCAGCGGGGGGGCTGGCCGAGCAGTACTTC.

Turning to this clonotype: This may arise from a read error, as a much more abundant clone is one base away. As the CDR3 is not closed by the conserved phenylalanine or tryptophan, this likely results from a read error. V and J are TRBV13 and TRBJ2-1, with D perhaps matching TRBD1 or TRBD2 (5 bases each). V was pared by 5 bases and J by 5 bases, with 13 bases between. This CDR3 is built from 14 residues. The germline gives CDR1 PRHDT, CDR2 FYEKMQ (reference sequence). CDR3 in amino acids: CASSPGPGHNEQFL. In DNA, the CDR3 is TGTGCCAGCAGCCCGGGGCCGGGGCACAATGAGCAGTTCCTC.

This clonotype was counted at least ten times. This sequence joins TRBV4-1 and TRBJ2-7; possibly TRBD1 for D (6 bases). This CDR3 region has 16 residues. CDR1 MGHRA and CDR2 YSYEKL come from the germline V gene. V lost 1 base and J lost 0, with 13 bases in between. The CDR3 loop reads CASSQGRLDSSYEQYF. The DNA of the CDR3 is TGCGCCAGCAGCCAAGGACGGCTGGACAGCTCCTACGAGCAGTACTTC.

In its sample, this clonotype is medium-sized. The chain is built from TRBV3-1 and TRBJ2-2; TRBD1 might be the D (5 bases). The germline gives CDR1 LGHDT, CDR2 YNNKEL (reference sequence). There are 13 residues in the CDR3. V gave up 5 bases and J gave up 13 bases, with 17 bases separating them. The CDR3 here is CASSEGVLGLLFF. In DNA form, the CDR3 reads TGTGCCAGCAGCGAAGGGGTGCTAGGTTTGCTGTTTTTT.

The genes are TRBV10-2 and TRBJ2-1; perhaps TRBD2 as D (5 bases). CDR1 is WSHSY and CDR2 is SAAADI in the germline V gene. V lost 2 bases to trimming and J lost 7 bases, with 9 bases between them. CDR3 length: 13 residues. CDR3 DNA: TGCGCCAGCAGTGAGGGGCTAGCTAATGAGCAGTTCTTC. Translation gives CASSEGLANEQFF.

The chain carries TRBV12-3 or TRBV12-4 and TRBJ2-4; D is possibly TRBD1 (5 bases). Trimming stripped 4 bases from V and 3 bases from J, with 10 bases between. This CDR3 is 14 amino acids long. The chain's CDR3 is CASSWGASKNIQYF. The CDR3 nucleotides read TGTGCCAGCAGTTGGGGCGCGAGCAAAAACATTCAGTACTTC.

The table lists this clonotype with many counts. V usage is TRBV5-1 and J usage is TRBJ2-5; D gene unclear. V gave up 2 bases and J gave up 1 base, with 9 bases separating them. Germline V gene sequence: CDR1 SGHRS, CDR2 YFSETQ. The CDR3 has 14 residues. CDR3 coding DNA: TGCGCCAGCAGCTTAACCGGGTTCCAAGAGACCCAGTACTTC. This translates into CASSLTGFQETQYF.

This clonotype came up many times. CDR3 in amino acids: CASSLFEQNNQPQHF. CDR3 in DNA: TGTGCCAGCAGCTTGTTCGAACAGAATAATCAGCCCCAGCATTTT. This chain links TRBV5-5 with TRBJ1-5; no reliable D call. The germline CDR1 and CDR2 sequences are SGHKS and YYEKEE (reference sequence). This CDR3 spans 15 amino acids. Trimming pared 1 base from V and 4 bases from J, leaving 12 bases between.

This clonotype counts as medium-sized. V usage is TRBV10-2 and J usage is TRBJ2-5, with 7 bases that match TRBD2. V shed 6 bases and J 0 bases; nucleotides not matched to a gene: 7. CDR1 WSHSY and CDR2 SAAADI come from the germline V gene. The CDR3 totals 15 residues. The CDR3 reads CASRDRLAYQETQYF. As DNA, the CDR3 is TGCGCCAGCAGAGACCGACTAGCTTACCAAGAGACCCAGTACTTC.